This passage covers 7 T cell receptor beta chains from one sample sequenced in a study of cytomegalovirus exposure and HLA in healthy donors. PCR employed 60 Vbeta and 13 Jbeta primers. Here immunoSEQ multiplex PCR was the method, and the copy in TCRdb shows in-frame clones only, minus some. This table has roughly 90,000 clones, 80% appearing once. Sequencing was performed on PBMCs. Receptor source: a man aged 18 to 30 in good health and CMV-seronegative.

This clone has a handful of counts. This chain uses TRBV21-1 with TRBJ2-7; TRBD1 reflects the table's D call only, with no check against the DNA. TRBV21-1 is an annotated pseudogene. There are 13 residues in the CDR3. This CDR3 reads CASMGQGAYEQYF. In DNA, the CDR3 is TGTGCCAGCATGGGGCAGGGCGCGTACGAGCAGTACTTC.

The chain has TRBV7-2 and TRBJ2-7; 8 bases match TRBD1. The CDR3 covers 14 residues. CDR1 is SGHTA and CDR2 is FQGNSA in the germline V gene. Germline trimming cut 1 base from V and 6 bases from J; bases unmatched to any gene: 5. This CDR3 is CASSLVPGGGEQYF. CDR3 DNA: TGTGCCAGCAGCTTAGTCCCAGGGGGCGGCGAGCAGTACTTC.

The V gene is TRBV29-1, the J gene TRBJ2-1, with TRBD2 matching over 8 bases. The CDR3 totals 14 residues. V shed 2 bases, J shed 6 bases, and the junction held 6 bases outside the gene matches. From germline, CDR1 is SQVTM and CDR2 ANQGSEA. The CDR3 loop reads CSVERAAGGNEQFF. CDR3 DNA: TGCAGCGTTGAAAGGGCGGCGGGGGGCAATGAGCAGTTCTTC.

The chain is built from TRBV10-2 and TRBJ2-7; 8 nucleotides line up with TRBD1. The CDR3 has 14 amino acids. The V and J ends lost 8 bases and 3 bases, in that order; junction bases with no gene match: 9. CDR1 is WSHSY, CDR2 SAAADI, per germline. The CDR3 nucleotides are TGCGCCAGCGGAAAACAGGGGGATAGCTACGAGCAGTACTTC. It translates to CASGKQGDSYEQYF.

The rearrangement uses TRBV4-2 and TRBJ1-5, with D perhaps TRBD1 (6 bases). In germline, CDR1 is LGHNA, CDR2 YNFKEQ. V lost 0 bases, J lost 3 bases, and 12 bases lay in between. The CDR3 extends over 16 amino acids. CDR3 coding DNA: TGTGCCAGCAGCCAAGACTTCCAGGGGATCAATCAGCCCCAGCATTTT. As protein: CASSQDFQGINQPQHF.

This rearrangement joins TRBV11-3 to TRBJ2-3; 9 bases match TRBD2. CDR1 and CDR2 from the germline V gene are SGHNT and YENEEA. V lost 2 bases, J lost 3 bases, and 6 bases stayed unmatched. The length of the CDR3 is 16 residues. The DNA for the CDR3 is TGTGCCAGCAGCTTATCGGGCGGGGGGGAAACAGATACGCAGTATTTT. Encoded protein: CASSLSGGGETDTQYF.

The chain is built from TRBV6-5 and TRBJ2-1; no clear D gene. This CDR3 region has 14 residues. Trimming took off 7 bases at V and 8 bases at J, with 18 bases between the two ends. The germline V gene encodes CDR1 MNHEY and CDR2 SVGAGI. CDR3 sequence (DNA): TGTGCCAGCACCCAAACCGGGTCCGGTCATGAGCAGTTCTTC. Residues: CASTQTGSGHEQFF.